These 14 T cell receptor beta chains were sequenced from one sample in a study of blood T cell repertoires in COVID-19 (dated by TCRdb to 2018 to 2020). The method behind the library was the immunoSEQ multiplex PCR assay. TCRdb's version of the immuneACCESS table is confined to in-frame rearrangements and falls short of the full clone set. An unresolved V gene accounts for under half of the shortfall where checked; the remainder is of unknown origin. The sample has roughly 100,000 clones on record, roughly four fifths of them singletons. The ten largest make up 4% to 6% of the sample. Sequencing input: peripheral blood. The receptors stem from a man aged 55-75 years with acute or convalescent COVID-19.

The sample holds a few counts of this clone. The chain uses TRBV6-5 and TRBJ1-2; tentative D call: TRBD1 (6 bases). CDR1 is MNHEY and CDR2 is SVGAGI in the germline V gene. This CDR3 has 11 residues. V gave up 8 bases and J gave up 14 bases, with 18 bases separating them. The CDR3 loop reads CASEDPGAGTF. The DNA of the CDR3 is TGTGCCAGCGAGGATCCAGGGGCTGGAACCTTC.

This clone was counted a single time. The chain has TRBV5-1 and TRBJ1-4; D remains ambiguous. The CDR3 runs 15 residues. Germline CDR1 SGHRS, CDR2 YFSETQ. The V and J ends lost 3 bases and 7 bases respectively, with 16 bases between them. The CDR3 protein is CASSSGRGEGEKLFF. The CDR3 DNA is TGCGCCAGCAGCTCCGGCCGTGGGGAGGGTGAAAAACTGTTTTTT. The entire variable domain, with the rest obtained from reference TRBV5-1 and TRBJ1-4, is as follows: KAGVTQTPRYLIKTRGQQVTLSCSPISGHRSVSWYQQTPGQGLQFLFEYFSETQRNKGNFPGRFSGRQFSNSRSEMNVSTLELGDSALYLCASSSGRGEGEKLFFGSGTQLSVL.

The chain is built from TRBV5-1 and TRBJ2-1, with 8 bases matching TRBD1. Germline V lookup: CDR1 SGHRS, CDR2 YFSETQ. Unmatched junction bases numbered 4, after V lost 2 bases and J lost 9 bases. This CDR3 is 13 amino acids long. The CDR3 sequence: CASSLQGEGEQFF. Here the CDR3 DNA reads TGCGCCAGCAGCTTACAGGGGGAAGGTGAGCAGTTCTTC.

The chain combines TRBV20-1 with TRBJ2-2; the match to TRBD2 covers 9 bases. The trim removed 3 bases at V and 2 bases at J, leaving 7 bases unmatched. CDR1 and CDR2 from the germline V gene are DFQATT and SNEGSKA (reference sequence). The CDR3 covers 16 residues. The CDR3 sequence: CSASGSGRSNTGELFF. The CDR3 DNA reads TGCAGTGCTAGTGGTAGCGGGAGATCTAACACCGGGGAGCTGTTTTTT.

The chain is built from TRBV30 and TRBJ1-2, with 9 nucleotides matching TRBD1. The germline gives CDR1 GTSNPN, CDR2 SVGIG (reference sequence). This CDR3 contains 17 residues. The V gene end was trimmed by 7 bases and the J gene end by 4 bases; junction bases not matched to a gene: 19. CDR3 in DNA: TGTGCCTATGCTAGTCAGGGACAGGGTATGAGAGGCTATGGCTACACCTTC. It encodes CAYASQGQGMRGYGYTF.

The CDR3 spells CASSQGLQGLGKLFF. The CDR3 region has the DNA TGCGCCAGCAGCCAAGGATTGCAGGGTCTGGGAAAACTGTTTTTT. V gene TRBV4-1 combines with J gene TRBJ1-4, with D perhaps matching TRBD1 (5 bases). Trimming took 1 base from V and 10 from J, leaving 16 bases between them. Germline CDR1 reads MGHRA; CDR2 reads YSYEKL. This CDR3 contains 15 residues.

V is TRBV13 and J is TRBJ2-2; the D gene is possibly TRBD2 (6 bases). The CDR3 contains 13 residues. V lost 3 bases and J 8 bases, leaving 10 bases between the germline ends. The germline gives CDR1 PRHDT, CDR2 FYEKMQ (reference sequence). CDR3 protein: CASSFRGVGELFF. The CDR3 DNA reads as TGTGCCAGCAGCTTTCGCGGGGTGGGGGAGCTGTTTTTT.

This clone was recorded only once. V is TRBV24-1 and J is TRBJ2-2, with a weak D call TRBD2 (5 bases). The CDR3 has 15 amino acids. V was trimmed by 8 bases and J by 5 bases, leaving 17 bases between them. Germline-derived CDR1 and CDR2 are KGHDR and SFDVKD. The CDR3 nucleotides read TGTGCCACCATTTATCCCTTGCGAGGGACCGGGGAGCTGTTTTTT. The encoded protein is CATIYPLRGTGELFF.

The chain recombines TRBV5-4 with TRBJ2-7; 8 nucleotides line up with TRBD1. J was trimmed by 4 bases and V by 0 bases; bases with no gene match: 6. From germline, CDR1 is SGHNT and CDR2 YYREEE (reference sequence). CDR3 size: 15 residues. CDR3 sequence (DNA): TGTGCCAGCAGCTTGGATTCAGGGGGCATTTACGAGCAGTACTTC. Its translation is CASSLDSGGIYEQYF. Full variable domain (rest looked up from reference TRBV5-4 and TRBJ2-7): ETGVTQSPTHLIKTRGQQVTLRCSSQSGHNTVSWYQQALGQGPQFIFQYYREEENGRGNFPPRFSGLQFPNYSSELNVNALELDDSALYLCASSLDSGGIYEQYFGPGTRLTVT.

CDR3 loop: CASSPPGLARNEQFF. For the CDR3, the DNA is TGTGCCAGCAGTCCTCCGGGACTAGCGCGTAATGAGCAGTTCTTC. The chain links TRBV2 to TRBJ2-1, with 10 positions matching TRBD2. J was trimmed by 7 bases and V by 5 bases; bases with no gene match: 8. In germline, CDR1 is SNHLY, CDR2 FYNNEI. CDR3 length equals 15 residues.

The V call is TRBV25-1, the J call TRBJ2-3, with 9 bases fitting TRBD2. The V segment lost 0 bases and the J segment 4 bases; nucleotides outside the gene matches: 8. CDR1 is MGHDK and CDR2 is SYGVNS in the germline V gene. The CDR3 contains 17 residues. As DNA, the CDR3 is TGTGCCAGCAGTGAATATCAGGGCGGGAGGGTCCCAGATACGCAGTATTTT. Its translation is CASSEYQGGRVPDTQYF. Drawing the rest from reference TRBV25-1 and TRBJ2-3, the complete variable domain is EADIYQTPRYLVIGTGKKITLECSQTMGHDKMYWYQQDPGMELHLIHYSYGVNSTEKGDLSSESTVSRIRTEHFPLTLESARPSHTSQYLCASSEYQGGRVPDTQYFGPGTRLTVL.

V is TRBV27 and J is TRBJ2-1, with 8 bases identical to TRBD2. With 1 base clipped from V and 0 bases from J, the junction kept 5 bases outside the gene matches. CDR3 length: 17 amino acids. Germline V CDR1 and CDR2: MNHEY, SMNVEV (reference sequence). The CDR3, as DNA: TGTGCCAGCAGTTTATTTACTAGCGGTCTCTCCTACAATGAGCAGTTCTTC. This sequence encodes CASSLFTSGLSYNEQFF.

This chain uses TRBV2 with TRBJ1-5; TRBD1 aligns across 7 bases. Germline assignment: CDR1 SNHLY and CDR2 FYNNEI. This CDR3 region has 15 residues. Unmatched junction bases numbered 14, after V lost 4 bases and J lost 11 bases. In nucleotides, the CDR3 is TGTGCCAGCAGTGGGGGACAGCCTAGGGATTCGACCCAGCATTTT. It is translated as CASSGGQPRDSTQHF.

This sequence joins TRBV6-5 and TRBJ2-7; tentative D call: TRBD1 (6 bases). Trimming left V 5 bases short and J 3 bases short, with 17 bases between. Per germline, CDR1 MNHEY and CDR2 SVGAGI. The CDR3 totals 15 residues. The CDR3 coding sequence is TGTGCCAGCAGTCCCTCGCAGGGGACGGTCTACGAGCAGTACTTC. This gives the protein CASSPSQGTVYEQYF.